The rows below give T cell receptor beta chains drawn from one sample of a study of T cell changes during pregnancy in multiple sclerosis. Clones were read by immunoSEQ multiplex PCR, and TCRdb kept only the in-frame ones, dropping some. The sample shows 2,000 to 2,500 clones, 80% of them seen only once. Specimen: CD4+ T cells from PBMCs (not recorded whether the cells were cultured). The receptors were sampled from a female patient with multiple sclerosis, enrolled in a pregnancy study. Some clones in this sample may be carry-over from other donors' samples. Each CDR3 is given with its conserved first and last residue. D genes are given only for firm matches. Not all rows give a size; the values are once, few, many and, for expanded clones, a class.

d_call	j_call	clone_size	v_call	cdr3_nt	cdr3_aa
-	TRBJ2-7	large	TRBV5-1	TGCGCCAGCAGGTTTACTCCAGGGGGGACTTCCTACGAGCAGTACTTC	CASRFTPGGTSYEQYF
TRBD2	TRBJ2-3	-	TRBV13	TGTGCCAGCAGCTTACGGCTAGCGGGGGGGAGCACAGATACGCAGTATTTT	CASSLRLAGGSTDTQYF
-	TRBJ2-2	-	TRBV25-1	TGTGCCAGCAGGGACCACAGAGACACCGGGGAGCTGTTTTTT	CASRDHRDTGELFF
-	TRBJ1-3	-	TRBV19	TGTGCCAGTACAAAAGGCCTCGGAAACACCATATATTTT	CASTKGLGNTIYF
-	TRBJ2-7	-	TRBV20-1	TGCAGTGCTAGAGAGTATACGGAGCAGTACTTC	CSAREYTEQYF
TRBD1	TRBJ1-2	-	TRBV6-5	TGTGCCAGCAGCCCACCAATGGACAGGGGTGGCGGCTACACCTTC	CASSPPMDRGGGYTF
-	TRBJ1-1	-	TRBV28	TGTGCCAGCAGACTTATTGACACTGAAGCTTTCTTT	CASRLIDTEAFF
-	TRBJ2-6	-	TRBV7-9	TGTGCCAGCAGCAAGTATTCATACCATGAACAAAGTCGGGCCAACGTCCTGACTTTC	CASSKYSYHEQSRANVLTF
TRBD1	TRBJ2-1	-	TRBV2	TGTGCCAGCAGTGCCGGGACAGAGGAGTTCTTC	CASSAGTEEFF
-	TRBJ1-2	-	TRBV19	TGTGCCAGTAGGCTCAATTACAGGGCCCCGGACTATGGCTACACCTTC	CASRLNYRAPDYGYTF
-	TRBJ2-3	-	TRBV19	TGTGCCAGTAGTATTCGGTGGGAAAGCACAGATACGCAGTATTTT	CASSIRWESTDTQYF
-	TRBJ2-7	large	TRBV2	TGTGCCAGCAGCGCACGACAGGTTCAGTACTTC	CASSARQVQYF
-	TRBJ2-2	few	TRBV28	TGTGCCAGCAGTTTAATATCGGGCACCGGGGAGCTGTTTTTT	CASSLISGTGELFF
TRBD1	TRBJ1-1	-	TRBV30	TGTGCCTGGAGTCCTCAACAGGGGTCGGTCACTGAAGCTTTCTTT	CAWSPQQGSVTEAFF
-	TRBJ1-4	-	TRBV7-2	TGTGCCAGCAGCTTGGGAGGACAGCGTAATGAAAAACTGTTTTTT	CASSLGGQRNEKLFF
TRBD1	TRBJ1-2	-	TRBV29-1	TGCAGCGCCGGGACAGGGGGCGACTATGGCTACACCTTC	CSAGTGGDYGYTF
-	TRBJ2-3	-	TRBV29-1	TGCAGCGTGTACGACCCGGACAGCCCCGCAGATACGCAGTATTTT	CSVYDPDSPADTQYF
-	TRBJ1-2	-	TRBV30	TGTGCCTGGAGTGTCGGAGGGTCGAACCAATTTGGCTACACCTTC	CAWSVGGSNQFGYTF
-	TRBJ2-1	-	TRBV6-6	TGTGCCAGCAGTTACTCAGGAGACCGGTTCTTC	CASSYSGDRFF
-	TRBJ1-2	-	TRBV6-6	TGTGCCAGCAGTTACTCGGCAGATCGGGGCTACACCTTC	CASSYSADRGYTF
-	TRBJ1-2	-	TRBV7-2	TGTGCCAGCAGCTTGTGGGGGCCCGATGGCTACACCTTC	CASSLWGPDGYTF
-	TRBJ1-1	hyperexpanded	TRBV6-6	TGTGCCAGCAGATTATCCCCATTGAAGGCTTTCTTT	CASRLSPLKAFF
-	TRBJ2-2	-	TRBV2	TGTGCCAGCACGGCGGTCGGGGAGCTGTTTTTT	CASTAVGELFF
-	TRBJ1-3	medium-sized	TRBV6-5	TGTGCCAGCAGACCCCGGGACAATGGAAACACCATATATTTT	CASRPRDNGNTIYF
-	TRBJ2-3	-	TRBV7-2	TGTGCCAGCAGCTTAGCGCGCGGGTCCCACACAGATACGCAGTATTTT	CASSLARGSHTDTQYF
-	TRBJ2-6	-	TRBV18	TGTGCCAGCTCCCCCCCGACTGGGGCCAACGTCCTGACTTTC	CASSPPTGANVLTF
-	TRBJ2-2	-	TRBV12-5	TGTGCTAGTGTGTCAACAGGGCGAACCGGGGAGCTGTTTTTT	CASVSTGRTGELFF
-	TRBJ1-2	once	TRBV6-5	TGTGCCAGCAGTTACTCGAACCGGATCTACACCTTC	CASSYSNRIYTF